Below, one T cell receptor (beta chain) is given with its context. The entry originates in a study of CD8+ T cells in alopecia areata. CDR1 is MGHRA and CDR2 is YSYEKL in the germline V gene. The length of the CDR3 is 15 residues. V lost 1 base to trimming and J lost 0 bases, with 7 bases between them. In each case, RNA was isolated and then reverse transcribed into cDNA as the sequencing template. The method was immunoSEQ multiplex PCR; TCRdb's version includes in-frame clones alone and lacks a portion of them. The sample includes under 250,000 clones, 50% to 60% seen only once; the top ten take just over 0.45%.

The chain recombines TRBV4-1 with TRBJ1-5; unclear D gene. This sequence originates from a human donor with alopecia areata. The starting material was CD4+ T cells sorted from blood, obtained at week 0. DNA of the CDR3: TGCGCCAGCAGCCAAGTGTGGGGTAGCAATCAGCCCCAGCATTTT. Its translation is CASSQVWGSNQPQHF.